This is a list of T cell receptor beta chains from one sample in a study of patients and donors after allogeneic stem cell transplantation. In TCRdb, the RT-PCR reads were re-called with MiXCR into one record per CDR3 protein. Altogether over 400,000 distinct CDR3 sequences are present, 15% to 20% being singletons, with the ten largest covering 6.5% to 7.5%. Sequenced material: blood, either unsorted or a sorted T cell fraction (not recorded which). All receptors derive from a human donor who was either an allogeneic HSCT recipient or a stem cell or donor lymphocyte infusion donor (not recorded which). It is not recorded whose cells these are; they may come from a transplant donor. Both conserved end residues are part of each CDR3. Each record gives: J gene, V gene, CDR3 protein.

TRBJ2-1	TRBV7-2	CASSLEVQTEQFF
TRBJ1-2	TRBV12-3/TRBV12-4	CASSFFPGTGADGYTF
TRBJ2-2	TRBV7-9	CASSLFREDFHPGELFF
TRBJ2-7	TRBV27	CASSLFRNYEQYF
TRBJ2-3	TRBV5-1	CASSPGTSEADTQYF
TRBJ2-7	TRBV7-2	CASGLAETYEQYF
TRBJ2-3	TRBV4-1	CASAGGTDTQYF
TRBJ2-7	TRBV5-6	CASRSLQRGGSTQQYF
TRBJ1-5	TRBV24-1	CATSDGGGRRNQPQHF
TRBJ1-5	TRBV20-1	CSARPTGQFQPQHF
TRBJ2-5	TRBV7-9	CASSRVGGRQETQYF
TRBJ2-3	TRBV27	CASSSLKGILRIDTQYF
TRBJ2-5	TRBV24-1	CATSEWTGGVHETQYF
TRBJ1-5	TRBV5-1	CASSVEANQPQHF
TRBJ1-5	TRBV20-1	CSACSDSNQPQHF
TRBJ2-3	TRBV10-3	CAISEDGDTQYF
TRBJ1-5	TRBV12-3/TRBV12-4	CASRGDRGRGQPQHF
TRBJ2-5	TRBV5-1	CASSLSPGTGLMETQYF
TRBJ2-7	TRBV11-2	CASRRLQGPNSYEQYF
TRBJ1-4	TRBV27	CASSAGWKLFF
TRBJ2-3	TRBV29-1	CSVEPWTSRFTDTQYF
TRBJ2-7	TRBV20-1	CSVWAGSSYEQYF
TRBJ2-7	TRBV7-8	CASSRRQGHYEQYF
TRBJ2-7	TRBV24-1	CATSAGISYEQYF
TRBJ2-3	TRBV30	CAWIRDGTDTQYF
TRBJ1-1	TRBV4-1	CASSTLGTGRNTEAFF
TRBJ2-3	TRBV2	CASSVRDRTDTQYF
TRBJ1-1	TRBV27	CASSPRIGGGIFTEAFF
TRBJ2-7	TRBV7-9	CASSYGTTLYGEQYF
TRBJ2-1	TRBV24-1	CATSDPGGEYNEQFF
TRBJ1-2	TRBV10-3	CAISTSGTALYGYTF
TRBJ2-7	TRBV21-1	CASSKEAPPGRALYEQYF
TRBJ1-5	TRBV11-1	CASSLAGDRSYSNQPQHF
TRBJ1-2	TRBV11-2	CASSSWDSRNYGYTF
TRBJ2-4	TRBV24-1	CATSDRPGVDKNIQYF
TRBJ1-2	TRBV20-1	CSAMIQGAVDYGYTF
TRBJ2-5	TRBV20-1	CSVRAGTGDLETQYF
TRBJ2-3	TRBV29-1	CSVEGGREDTQYF
TRBJ1-1	TRBV29-1	CSAGTGDTEAFF
TRBJ2-1	TRBV29-1	CSVGQGAANEQFF
TRBJ2-7	TRBV27	CASKPAGRYEQYF
TRBJ1-1	TRBV20-1	CSAKDGGDTEAFF
TRBJ2-1	TRBV11-2	CASSLETSGYNEQFF
TRBJ2-1	TRBV11-2	CASSFSRNEQFF
TRBJ2-1	TRBV4-1	CASGLAGGSNEQFF
TRBJ2-7	TRBV4-1	CASRLRDRDYEQYF
TRBJ1-2	TRBV12-3/TRBV12-4	CASSLYRIAADGYTF
TRBJ2-7	TRBV12-3/TRBV12-4	CASSPGQGASYEQYF
TRBJ1-1	TRBV11-2	CASSQGETMNTEAFF
TRBJ2-7	TRBV29-1	CSGSGSYEQYF
TRBJ1-3	TRBV7-9	CASSYYREAVGNTIYF
TRBJ2-2	TRBV6-2/TRBV6-3	CASTSRGENTGELFF